The source of this T cell receptor beta chain is a study of T cell responses to AZD1222 COVID-19 vaccine. Findings and caveats of the study: Repertoire sampling occurred only after the peak T cell response.

Concerning this clone itself: Its matching antigen is unknown.

Germline V lookup: CDR1 LGHNA, CDR2 YNFKEQ. This CDR3 contains 15 residues. Deletions cut 4 bases from V and 6 bases from J, with 13 bases between. Sequencing was performed with immunoSEQ multiplex PCR; in TCRdb, only in-frame clones are kept and a portion is missing. The sample yields approximately 90,000 clones, just over 85% seen once. This receptor was obtained from an adult in good health. The sample consisted of peripheral blood, taken on day 0 of AZD1222 vaccination. The V call is TRBV4-2, the J call TRBJ1-6; perhaps TRBD1 as D (6 bases). The DNA of the CDR3 is TGTGCCAGCAGCCCGACCAGGGGAAGTAATTCACCCCTCCACTTT. Translation: CASSPTRGSNSPLHF.